The 20 T cell receptor beta chains below all came from one sample that was sequenced in a study of Ad26.COV2.S vaccination and SARS-CoV-2 variants. The sample's treatment: roughly 19 received Ad26.COV2.S at low or high dose, single or two shots; roughly five received placebo; per-sample allocation not given. Sampling was done on day 63 after the first vaccine or placebo injection. Method: immunoSEQ multiplex PCR; TCRdb's copy keeps in-frame clones and lacks some. The sample lists about 440,000 clones, around 88% occurring once. Sequenced material: peripheral blood, taken in a trial of Ad26.COV2.S vaccine versus placebo. The receptor set was obtained from a person between 18 and 65 years old who received the Ad26.COV2.S COVID-19 vaccine or a placebo.

The rearrangement links TRBV9 to TRBJ2-1, with a tentative D call TRBD2 (6 bases). The V gene's germline CDR1 is SGDLS and CDR2 YYNGEE. Trimming took 0 bases from V and 5 from J, leaving 12 bases between them. The CDR3 is made up of 15 amino acids. The CDR3 reads CASSVVGGGNNEQFF. The DNA of the CDR3 is TGTGCCAGCAGCGTAGTCGGGGGAGGCAACAATGAGCAGTTCTTC.

This rearrangement joins TRBV3-1 (or the pseudogene TRBV3-2) to TRBJ1-6, with TRBD1 as a possible D gene (6 bases). The CDR3 totals 15 residues. CDR1 and CDR2 from the germline V gene are LGHDT and YNNKEL (reference sequence). Deletions cut 0 bases from V and 5 bases from J, with 8 bases between. The CDR3 nucleotides are TGTGCCAGCAGCCAAGAGGGGGCCAATAATTCACCCCTCCACTTT. It codes for CASSQEGANNSPLHF.

The rearrangement uses TRBV29-1 and TRBJ2-3; 11 bases match TRBD1. Germline V gene data show CDR1 as SQVTM and CDR2 as ANQGSEA. The length of the CDR3 is 13 residues. Unmatched junction bases numbered 2, after V lost 6 bases and J lost 3 bases. The CDR3 region has the DNA TGCAGCGTCGGGACAGGGGGTACAGATACGCAGTATTTT. This encodes CSVGTGGTDTQYF.

CDR3 DNA: TGTGCCAGCAGTCCCGACTCTAGCTATGGCTACACCTTC. It codes for CASSPDSSYGYTF. The chain combines TRBV2 with TRBJ1-2; D ambiguous. The CDR3 spans 13 residues. Trimming shortened V by 5 bases and J by 4 bases, and 11 bases separated the two germline ends. Looked up from germline, CDR1 is SNHLY and CDR2 is FYNNEI.

DNA for the CDR3: TGTGCCAGCAGCTTCGGCACACGGACAGATTACGAGCAGTACTTC. It translates to CASSFGTRTDYEQYF. This sequence joins TRBV5-8 and TRBJ2-7; weak D call: TRBD1 (6 bases). V lost 2 bases to trimming and J lost 4 bases, with 16 bases between them. This CDR3 is built from 15 residues. Per germline, CDR1 SGHTS and CDR2 YDEGEE.

This chain joins TRBV6-5 and TRBJ2-7; TRBD1 matches 7 bases. The V gene end was trimmed by 6 bases and the J gene end by 2 bases; junction bases not matched to a gene: 4. In germline, CDR1 is MNHEY, CDR2 SVGAGI. The CDR3 consists of 13 residues. The CDR3, as DNA: TGTGCCAGCAGGGGGACAGCGACCTACGAGCAGTACTTC. Translation: CASRGTATYEQYF.

This clone was counted a single time. V and J are TRBV6-2 or TRBV6-3 and TRBJ1-2, with 7 nucleotides matching TRBD1. The germline V gene has CDR1 MNHEY and CDR2 SVGEGT. This CDR3 comprises 13 residues. The V gene end was trimmed by 6 bases and the J gene end by 4 bases; junction bases not matched to a gene: 5. Here the CDR3 reads CASSQGQLYGYTF. CDR3 in DNA: TGTGCCAGCAGCCAGGGACAGCTCTATGGCTACACCTTC.

This chain uses TRBV7-3 with TRBJ2-1; D is uncertain. V was shortened by 5 bases and J by 3 bases, with 11 bases between the two germline ends. Germline lookup yields CDR1 SGHTA and CDR2 FQGTGA. The CDR3 totals 14 residues. The CDR3 protein is CASSRYGSYNEQFF. CDR3 DNA sequence: TGTGCCAGCAGCCGCTATGGCAGCTACAATGAGCAGTTCTTC.

V usage is TRBV14 and J usage is TRBJ2-1; no definite D call. V was clipped by 4 bases and J by 4 bases, with 11 bases between them. The CDR3 spans 14 residues. CDR1 and CDR2 from the germline V gene are SGHDN and FVKESK. The CDR3 here is CASSLQDKYNEQFF. The CDR3, as DNA: TGTGCCAGCAGCCTACAAGACAAGTACAATGAGCAGTTCTTC.

The chain is built from TRBV7-2 and TRBJ2-1, with TRBD2 identical over 9 bases. The V segment lost 5 bases and the J segment 8 bases; nucleotides outside the gene matches: 10. CDR3 length equals 15 residues. Germline V CDR1 and CDR2: SGHTA, FQGNSA. This CDR3 is CASSPGLAKGHEQFF. In nucleotides, the CDR3 is TGTGCCAGCAGCCCGGGACTAGCCAAAGGCCATGAGCAGTTCTTC.

This chain uses TRBV7-8 with TRBJ2-7; 7 positions agree with TRBD1. CDR3 length: 15 residues. V shed 3 bases and J 2 bases; nucleotides not matched to a gene: 7. Per the germline V gene, CDR1 is SGHVS and CDR2 is FQNEAQ. This CDR3 reads CASSLEAGTAYEQYF. DNA of the CDR3: TGTGCCAGCAGCTTGGAAGCCGGGACAGCCTACGAGCAGTACTTC.

The V call is TRBV12-3 or TRBV12-4, the J call TRBJ2-5, with TRBD1 identical over 7 bases. Trimming at V came to 6 bases and at J to 6 bases, leaving 7 bases not matched to a gene. CDR3 length: 13 amino acids. DNA of the CDR3: TGTGCCAGCAGCCAGGGCAGGGGGAAGACCCAGTACTTC. Translated: CASSQGRGKTQYF.

V usage is TRBV2 and J usage is TRBJ2-2, with 8 bases lining up with TRBD1. The ends lost 6 bases at V and 5 bases at J; junction bases unmatched: 5. The CDR3 totals 14 residues. Germline CDR1 and CDR2: SNHLY and FYNNEI. The CDR3: CASSGQGGTGELFF. The DNA for the CDR3 is TGTGCCAGCAGCGGACAGGGTGGGACCGGGGAGCTGTTTTTT.

The chain employs TRBV30 and TRBJ2-1; perhaps TRBD1 as D (6 bases). This CDR3 has 13 residues. Deletions cut 8 bases from V and 12 bases from J, with 23 bases between. CDR1 is GTSNPN and CDR2 is SVGIG in the germline V gene (reference sequence). As DNA, the CDR3 is TGTGCCATGACAGGCGATCTATCTTCCGGGCAGTTCTTC. Its protein is CAMTGDLSSGQFF.

This clone has a handful of counts. The V call is TRBV5-1, the J call TRBJ2-1; D gene ambiguous. Trimming cost V 4 bases and J 8 bases, with 19 bases left between them. The CDR3 is made up of 15 amino acids. In germline, CDR1 is SGHRS, CDR2 YFSETQ. The CDR3 sequence is CASSPRIAVRDEQFF. The CDR3 nucleotides read TGCGCCAGCAGCCCCCGCATAGCCGTTCGGGATGAGCAGTTCTTC.

The chain has TRBV11-2 and TRBJ1-5; D remains unclear. The germline gives CDR1 SGHAT, CDR2 FQNNGV. V lost 4 bases to trimming and J lost 0 bases, with 13 bases between them. The CDR3 is made up of 16 amino acids. The CDR3 here is CASSSPRTDSNQPQHF. DNA of the CDR3: TGTGCCAGCAGCTCACCCCGGACGGATAGCAATCAGCCCCAGCATTTT.

The V and J genes are TRBV25-1 and TRBJ1-1; D may be TRBD1 (5 bases). The CDR3 spans 13 residues. Germline V lookup: CDR1 MGHDK, CDR2 SYGVNS. V was trimmed by 6 bases and J by 1 base, leaving 9 bases between them. The CDR3 sequence: CASSVTGNTEAFF. The CDR3 DNA is TGTGCCAGCAGCGTAACAGGGAACACTGAAGCTTTCTTT. The full variable domain, its missing parts supplied by reference TRBV25-1 and TRBJ1-1, is EADIYQTPRYLVIGTGKKITLECSQTMGHDKMYWYQQDPGMELHLIHYSYGVNSTEKGDLSSESTVSRIRTEHFPLTLESARPSHTSQYLCASSVTGNTEAFFGQGTRLTVV.

The chain employs TRBV7-9 and TRBJ1-1; D is unresolved. Trimming took 8 bases from V and 1 from J, leaving 11 bases between them. The CDR3 length is 13 residues. The germline V gene encodes CDR1 SEHNR and CDR2 FQNEAQ (reference sequence). The CDR3 nucleotides read TGTGCCAGCGGCTCCGAGGGGAACACTGAAGCTTTCTTT. This sequence encodes CASGSEGNTEAFF.

The chain is built from TRBV21-1 and TRBJ1-5; the listed D gene, TRBD1, was not tested against the DNA. TRBV21-1 is a pseudogene segment. The CDR3 has 14 amino acids. CDR3 amino acids: CASSTWTDYQPQHF. Here the CDR3 DNA reads TGTGCCAGCAGCACGTGGACAGATTATCAGCCCCAGCATTTT.

CDR3 nucleotide sequence: TGCGCCAGCAGCCCCGGTCGAGGACAGAACCTAGATACGCAGTATTTT. It encodes CASSPGRGQNLDTQYF. This chain connects TRBV5-1 to TRBJ2-3; possibly TRBD1 for D (6 bases). The CDR3 has 16 residues. V lost 4 bases to trimming and J lost 5 bases, with 20 bases between them. The germline CDR1 and CDR2 sequences are SGHRS and YFSETQ.